These T cell receptor beta chains were read from a single sample in a study of blood T cell repertoires in COVID-19. This table comes from immunoSEQ multiplex PCR, and its TCRdb copy is limited to in-frame clones, with some not included. This sample yields about 30,000 clones, of which around 88% are seen a single time; roughly 26% belongs to the top ten. The sequenced sample consisted of peripheral blood. The receptors stem from a human donor in a cohort sampled during active COVID-19. Both conserved end residues are part of each CDR3. The D gene is left open where the match is weak. Where a row states a size, it is once, few, many or the class of an expanded clone; other rows omit it.

J | size | V | D | DNA | CDR3
TRBJ1-6 | - | TRBV29-1 | TRBD1 | TGCAGCGTCCGGGACAGATATAATTCACCCCTCCACTTT | CSVRDRYNSPLHF
TRBJ1-1 | - | TRBV11-2 | TRBD1 | TGTGCCAGCAGTTCAGGACAGGTTAACACTGAAGCTTTCTTT | CASSSGQVNTEAFF
TRBJ2-7 | - | TRBV6-5 | - | TGTGCCAGCAAGAAAGAAAACGGGGGATCCTACGAGCAGTACTTC | CASKKENGGSYEQYF
TRBJ2-3 | once | TRBV9 | TRBD2 | TGTGCCAGCAGCGTACAGGCTAGCGGGGGGGCCACAGATACGCAGTATTTT | CASSVQASGGATDTQYF
TRBJ2-3 | once | TRBV4-1 | - | TGCGCCAGCAGGCGGACATTTAGCACAGATACGCAGTATTTT | CASRRTFSTDTQYF
TRBJ1-1 | - | TRBV6-5 | - | TGTGCCAGCAGTTACTTTAGTTATGTCCAGGCGGGGGGAGCTTTCTTT | CASSYFSYVQAGGAFF
TRBJ2-1 | - | TRBV30 | TRBD2 | TGTGCCTGGAGCGGGGGGACGGAATACAATGAGCAGTTCTTC | CAWSGGTEYNEQFF
TRBJ2-7 | once | TRBV5-1 | - | TGCGCCAGCAGCTTGGGGGTGGCAGGGGTCTACGAGCAGTACTTC | CASSLGVAGVYEQYF
TRBJ2-5 | - | TRBV5-4 | - | TGTGCCAGCAGCCGGGACTTACAAGAGACCCAGTACTTC | CASSRDLQETQYF
TRBJ1-2 | once | TRBV29-1 | - | TGCAGCGTTGAACACAGTACTTATGGCTACACCTTC | CSVEHSTYGYTF
TRBJ1-1 | - | TRBV3-1/TRBV3-2 | - | TGTGCCAGCAGCCAAGTTTCTCTGTCCTCACTATCGCGGGCTTTCTTT | CASSQVSLSSLSRAFF
TRBJ1-2 | - | TRBV3-1/TRBV3-2 | - | TGTGCCAGCAGCCAAGTTCTAGGGGTTGGCTACACCTTC | CASSQVLGVGYTF
TRBJ2-1 | few | TRBV18 | TRBD1 | TGTGCCAGCTCACCACCGTCCTTCACAGGGGGAAATGAGCAGTTCTTC | CASSPPSFTGGNEQFF
TRBJ2-1 | once | TRBV6-2/TRBV6-3 | TRBD2 | TGTGCCAGCAGTCCCGGACTAGGACTCCCTAGCTCCTACAATGAGCAGTTCTTC | CASSPGLGLPSSYNEQFF
TRBJ1-6 | - | TRBV6-1 | TRBD1 | TGTGCCAGCAGTGCTACCAGGGGGTTAGTCAATTCACCCCTCCACTTT | CASSATRGLVNSPLHF
TRBJ1-1 | - | TRBV5-1 | TRBD1 | TGCGCCAGCAGCTTCCAGGGGGATAACACTGAAGCTTTCTTT | CASSFQGDNTEAFF
TRBJ1-3 | - | TRBV7-8 | - | TGTGCCAGCAGCCTATTGGGAAACACCATATATTTT | CASSLLGNTIYF
TRBJ1-1 | - | TRBV12-3/TRBV12-4 | - | TGTGCCAGCAGTTTTTCTTCCCTTGAAGCTTTCTTT | CASSFSSLEAFF
TRBJ2-6 | - | TRBV5-1 | TRBD1 | TGCGCCAGCAGCTTTGGACAGGCTGGGGCCAACGTCCTGACTTTC | CASSFGQAGANVLTF
TRBJ1-2 | - | TRBV12-3/TRBV12-4 | - | TGTGCCAGCAGTCTTTCGACGGGGGGCTACACCTTC | CASSLSTGGYTF
TRBJ1-1 | - | TRBV11-2 | TRBD1 | TGTGCCACCCAGACAGGGCGATTCACTGAAGCTTTCTTT | CATQTGRFTEAFF
TRBJ2-7 | once | TRBV27 | - | TGTGCCAGCAGTTTAGAGGCGACAGGGAGGACCTACGAGCAGTACTTC | CASSLEATGRTYEQYF
TRBJ2-1 | - | TRBV5-1 | TRBD2 | TGCGCCAGCAGCTTGGATCCTAGCGGGGGAAATGAGCAGTTCTTC | CASSLDPSGGNEQFF
TRBJ1-1 | - | TRBV7-3 | TRBD1 | TGTGCCAGCAGCCAGGGGGCTTGGGACACTGAAGCTTTCTTT | CASSQGAWDTEAFF
TRBJ2-7 | - | TRBV10-3 | - | TGTGCCATCAGCCGTCGTACAGAGAACGGCGAGCAGTACTTC | CAISRRTENGEQYF
TRBJ2-1 | - | TRBV29-1 | - | TGCAGCGGAGCAAACAATGAGCAGTTCTTC | CSGANNEQFF
TRBJ2-6 | - | TRBV6-5 | TRBD1 | TGTGCCAGCACAAAACAGGGGACTGGGGCCAACGTCCTGACTTTC | CASTKQGTGANVLTF
TRBJ2-7 | - | TRBV7-6 | - | TGTGCCAGCAGCTTAGGACTTTCGGGCTACGAGCAGTACTTC | CASSLGLSGYEQYF
TRBJ2-2 | once | TRBV7-2 | TRBD2 | TGTGCCAGCAGCTTAGCGGTGGTCGGGGGGGGCACCGGGGAGCTGTTTTTT | CASSLAVVGGGTGELFF
TRBJ1-5 | few | TRBV27 | TRBD1 | TGTGCCAGCAGTTTAGGGCGGGGACAGGGACACAATCAGCCCCAGCATTTT | CASSLGRGQGHNQPQHF
TRBJ2-7 | - | TRBV30 | - | TGTGCCTGGACCCAGGGACTCGGATCCTACGAGCAGTACTTC | CAWTQGLGSYEQYF
TRBJ2-5 | - | TRBV5-1 | - | TGCGCCAGCAGCTCGGTTTTCGGAGAGACCCAGTACTTC | CASSSVFGETQYF
TRBJ1-5 | - | TRBV2 | TRBD1 | TGTGCCAGCAGTGAAGCAGGACAGGGGGCTCTGCCCCAGCATTTT | CASSEAGQGALPQHF
TRBJ2-1 | - | TRBV11-2 | TRBD2 | TGTGCCAGCAGCTTAGCCTTTAGCGGGGCCGGGGAAAGTAATGAGCAGTTCTTC | CASSLAFSGAGESNEQFF
TRBJ1-3 | - | TRBV21-1 | - | TGTGCCAGCAGCAAAGAGGGGATAGACTCTGGAAACACCATATATTTT | CASSKEGIDSGNTIYF
TRBJ2-1 | - | TRBV12-3/TRBV12-4 | TRBD2 | TGTGCCAGTGCGGGGGGATCCTACAATGAGCAGTTCTTC | CASAGGSYNEQFF
TRBJ1-1 | - | TRBV5-4 | TRBD1 | TGTGCCAGCAGCTTTGATCCCAGGGGGTACACTGAAGCTTTCTTT | CASSFDPRGYTEAFF
TRBJ2-7 | - | TRBV3-1/TRBV3-2 | - | TGTGCCAGCAGCCAATTTAACGAGCAGTACTTC | CASSQFNEQYF
TRBJ2-5 | - | TRBV11-2 | TRBD1 | TGTGCCAGCAGGAAACAGGGGCAGTACCAAGAGACCCAGTACTTC | CASRKQGQYQETQYF
TRBJ2-1 | once | TRBV29-1 | - | TGCAGCGTTATTGAGGGGGGGAATGAGCAGTTCTTC | CSVIEGGNEQFF
TRBJ1-2 | - | TRBV18 | TRBD1 | TGTGCCAGCTCGCCCCTCCCGGACAGGGGGCTTTCACCTTATGGCTACACCTTC | CASSPLPDRGLSPYGYTF